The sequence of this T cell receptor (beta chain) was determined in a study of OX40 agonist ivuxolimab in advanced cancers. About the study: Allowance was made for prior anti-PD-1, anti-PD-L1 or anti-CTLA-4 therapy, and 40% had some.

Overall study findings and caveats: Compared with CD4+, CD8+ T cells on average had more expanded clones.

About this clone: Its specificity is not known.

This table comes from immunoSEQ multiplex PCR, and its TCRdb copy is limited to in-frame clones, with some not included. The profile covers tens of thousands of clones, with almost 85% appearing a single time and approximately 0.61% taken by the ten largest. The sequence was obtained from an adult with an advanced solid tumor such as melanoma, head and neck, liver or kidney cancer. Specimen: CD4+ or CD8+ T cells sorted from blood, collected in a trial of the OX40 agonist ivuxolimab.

CDR3 sequence reads: CASSFSRVSNYEQYF. The DNA for the CDR3 is TGTGCCAGCAGCTTTAGTCGGGTCTCGAACTACGAGCAGTACTTC. The chain joins TRBV7-9 to TRBJ2-7; no definite D call. Per germline, CDR1 SEHNR and CDR2 FQNEAQ (reference sequence). The CDR3 contains 15 residues. V lost 3 bases and J lost 3, with 15 bases in between.